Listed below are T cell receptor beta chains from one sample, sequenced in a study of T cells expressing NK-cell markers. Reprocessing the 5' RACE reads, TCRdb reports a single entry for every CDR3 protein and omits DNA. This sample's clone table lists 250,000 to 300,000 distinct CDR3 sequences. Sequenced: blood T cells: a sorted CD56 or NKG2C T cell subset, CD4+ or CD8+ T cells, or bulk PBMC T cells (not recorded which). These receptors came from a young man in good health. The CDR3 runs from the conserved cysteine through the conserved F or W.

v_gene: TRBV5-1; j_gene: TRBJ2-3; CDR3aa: CASSSQLAGSTDTQYF
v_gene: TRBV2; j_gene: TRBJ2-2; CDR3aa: CASRVTGTAGTGELFF
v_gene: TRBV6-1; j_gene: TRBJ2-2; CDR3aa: CATPGLAGDHTGELFF
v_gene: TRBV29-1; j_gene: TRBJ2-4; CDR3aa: CSVEGRGNIQYF
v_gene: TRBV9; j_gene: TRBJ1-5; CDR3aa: CASSVEGFPNQPQHF
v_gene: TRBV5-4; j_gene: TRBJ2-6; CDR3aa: CASSFDVSGANVLTF
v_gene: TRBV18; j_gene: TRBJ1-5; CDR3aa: CASSRGSQSNQPQHF
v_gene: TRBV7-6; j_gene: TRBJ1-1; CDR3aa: CASSLAIEQRAFF
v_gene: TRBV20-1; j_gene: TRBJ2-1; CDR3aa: CSARGRSVEQFF
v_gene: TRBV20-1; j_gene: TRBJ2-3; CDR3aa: CSARDSASLDTQYF
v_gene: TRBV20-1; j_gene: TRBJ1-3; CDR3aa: CSAPRTGRNTIYF
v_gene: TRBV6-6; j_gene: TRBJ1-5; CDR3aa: CASRVLNQPQHF
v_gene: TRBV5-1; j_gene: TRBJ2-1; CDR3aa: CASSLDGLAGQDKQFF
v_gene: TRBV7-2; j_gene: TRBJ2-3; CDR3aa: CASSFRLGFGTDTQYF
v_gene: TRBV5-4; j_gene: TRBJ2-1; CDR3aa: CASSFPQGAGEQFF
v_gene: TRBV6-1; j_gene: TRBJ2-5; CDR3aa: CASSESPKGETQYF
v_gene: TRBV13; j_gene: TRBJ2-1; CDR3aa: CASSLTPPGAGVYNEQFF
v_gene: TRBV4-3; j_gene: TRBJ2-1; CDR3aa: CASSHLGGVYNEQFF